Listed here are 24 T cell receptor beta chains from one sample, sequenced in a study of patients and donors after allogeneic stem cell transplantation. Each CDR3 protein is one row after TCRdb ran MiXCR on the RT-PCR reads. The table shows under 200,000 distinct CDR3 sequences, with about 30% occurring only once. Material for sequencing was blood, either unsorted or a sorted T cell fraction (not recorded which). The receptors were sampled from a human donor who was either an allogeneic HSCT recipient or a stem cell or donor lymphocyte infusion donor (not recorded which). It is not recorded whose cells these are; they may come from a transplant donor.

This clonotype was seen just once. The chain's CDR3 is CASSLVRLASNEQFF. The CDR3 DNA is TGTGCCAGCAGCTTAGTACGTCTAGCTAGCAATGAGCAGTTCTTC. V usage is TRBV7-8 and J usage is TRBJ2-1, with D possibly TRBD2 on 5 matching bases. CDR3 length: 15 amino acids. The V and J ends lost 1 base and 6 bases respectively, with 13 bases between them. The germline V gene encodes CDR1 SGHVS and CDR2 FQNEAQ.

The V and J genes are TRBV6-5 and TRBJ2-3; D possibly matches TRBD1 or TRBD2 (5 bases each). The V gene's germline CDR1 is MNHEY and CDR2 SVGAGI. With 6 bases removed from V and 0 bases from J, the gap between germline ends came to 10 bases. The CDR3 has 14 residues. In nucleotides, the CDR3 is TGTGCCAGCAGGAGGGGCTTTAGCACAGATACGCAGTATTTT. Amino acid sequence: CASRRGFSTDTQYF.

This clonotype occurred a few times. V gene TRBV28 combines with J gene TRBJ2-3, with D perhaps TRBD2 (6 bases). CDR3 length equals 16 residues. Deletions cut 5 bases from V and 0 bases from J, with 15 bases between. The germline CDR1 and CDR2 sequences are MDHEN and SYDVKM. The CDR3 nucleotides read TGTGCCAGCAGTCCCGGGACTTTATGGAGCACAGATACGCAGTATTTT. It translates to CASSPGTLWSTDTQYF.

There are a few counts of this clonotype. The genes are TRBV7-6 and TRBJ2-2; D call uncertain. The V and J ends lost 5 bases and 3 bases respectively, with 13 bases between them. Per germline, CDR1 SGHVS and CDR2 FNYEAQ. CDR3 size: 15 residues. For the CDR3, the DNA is TGTGCCAGCAGCCCAGCGACCTATTACACCGGGGAGCTGTTTTTT. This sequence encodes CASSPATYYTGELFF.

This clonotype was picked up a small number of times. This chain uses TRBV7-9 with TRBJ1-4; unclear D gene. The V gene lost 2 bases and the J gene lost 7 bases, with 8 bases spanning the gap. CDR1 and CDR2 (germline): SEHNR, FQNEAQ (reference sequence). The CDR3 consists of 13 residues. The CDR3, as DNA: TGTGCCAGCAGCTTAATGGGAGGTGAAAAACTGTTTTTT. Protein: CASSLMGGEKLFF.

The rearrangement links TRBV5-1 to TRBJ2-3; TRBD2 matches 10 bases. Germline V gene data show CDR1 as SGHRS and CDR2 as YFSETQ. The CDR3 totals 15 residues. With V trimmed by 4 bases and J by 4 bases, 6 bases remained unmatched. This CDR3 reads CASSKREGQPDTQYF. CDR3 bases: TGCGCCAGCAGCAAGCGGGAGGGTCAGCCAGATACGCAGTATTTT.

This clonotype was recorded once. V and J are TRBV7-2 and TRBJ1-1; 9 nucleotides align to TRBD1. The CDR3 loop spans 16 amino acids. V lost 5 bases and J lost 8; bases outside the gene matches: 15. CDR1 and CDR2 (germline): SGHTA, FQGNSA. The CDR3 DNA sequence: TGTGCCAGCAGCCCCCTTCTAAGGACAGGGGCTGGAGAAGCTTTCTTT. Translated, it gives CASSPLLRTGAGEAFF.

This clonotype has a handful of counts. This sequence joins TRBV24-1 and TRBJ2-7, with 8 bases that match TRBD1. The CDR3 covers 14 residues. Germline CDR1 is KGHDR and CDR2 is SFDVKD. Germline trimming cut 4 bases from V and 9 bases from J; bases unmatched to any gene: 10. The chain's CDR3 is CATSDRGQASGQYF. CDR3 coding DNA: TGTGCCACCAGTGACAGGGGACAGGCGTCCGGGCAGTACTTC.

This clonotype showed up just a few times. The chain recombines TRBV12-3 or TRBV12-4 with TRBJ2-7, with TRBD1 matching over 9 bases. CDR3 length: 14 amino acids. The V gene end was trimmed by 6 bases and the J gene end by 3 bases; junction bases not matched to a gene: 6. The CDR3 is CASSWTGASYEQYF. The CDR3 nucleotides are TGTGCCAGCAGCTGGACAGGGGCGAGCTACGAGCAGTACTTC.

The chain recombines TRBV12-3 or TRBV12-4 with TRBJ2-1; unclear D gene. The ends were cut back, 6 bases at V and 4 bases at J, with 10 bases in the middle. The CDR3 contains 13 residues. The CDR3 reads CASRPDWYNEQFF. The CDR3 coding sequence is TGTGCCAGCAGACCAGACTGGTACAATGAGCAGTTCTTC.

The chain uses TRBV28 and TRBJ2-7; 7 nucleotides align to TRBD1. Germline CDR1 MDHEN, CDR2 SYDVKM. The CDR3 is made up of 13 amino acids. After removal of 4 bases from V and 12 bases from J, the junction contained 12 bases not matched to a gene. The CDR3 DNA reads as TGTGCCAGCAGTTCGTACAGGGGTCCCTCAAGGTACTTC. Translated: CASSSYRGPSRYF.

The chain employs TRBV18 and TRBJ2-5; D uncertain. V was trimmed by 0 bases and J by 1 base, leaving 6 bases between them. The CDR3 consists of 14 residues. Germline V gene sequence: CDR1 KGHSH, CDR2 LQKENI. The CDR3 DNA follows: TGTGCCAGCTCACCACCGGGCTTCCAAGAGACCCAGTACTTC. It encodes CASSPPGFQETQYF.

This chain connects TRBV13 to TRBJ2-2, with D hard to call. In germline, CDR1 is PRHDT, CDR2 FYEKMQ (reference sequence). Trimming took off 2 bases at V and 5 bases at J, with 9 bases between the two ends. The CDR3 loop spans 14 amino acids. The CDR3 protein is CASSLIRVTGELFF. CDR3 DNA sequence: TGTGCCAGCAGCTTAATCAGAGTGACCGGGGAGCTGTTTTTT.

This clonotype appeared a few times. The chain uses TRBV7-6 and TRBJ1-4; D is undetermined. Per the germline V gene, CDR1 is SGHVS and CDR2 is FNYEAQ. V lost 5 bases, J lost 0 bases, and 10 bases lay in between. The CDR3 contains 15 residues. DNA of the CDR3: TGTGCCAGCAGCCCCTACACCTCAACTAATGAAAAACTGTTTTTT. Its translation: CASSPYTSTNEKLFF.

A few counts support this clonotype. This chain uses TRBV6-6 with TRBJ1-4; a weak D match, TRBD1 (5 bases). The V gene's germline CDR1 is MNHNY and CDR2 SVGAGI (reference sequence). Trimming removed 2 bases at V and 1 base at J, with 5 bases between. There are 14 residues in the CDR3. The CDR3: CASSYGQTNEKLFF. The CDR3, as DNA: TGTGCCAGCAGTTACGGACAAACTAATGAAAAACTGTTTTTT.

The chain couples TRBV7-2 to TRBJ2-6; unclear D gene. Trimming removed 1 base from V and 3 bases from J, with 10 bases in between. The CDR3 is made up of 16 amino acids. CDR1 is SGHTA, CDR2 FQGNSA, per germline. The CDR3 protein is CASSLGMGSGANVLTF. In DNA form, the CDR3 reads TGTGCCAGCAGCTTAGGAATGGGAAGTGGGGCCAACGTCCTGACTTTC.

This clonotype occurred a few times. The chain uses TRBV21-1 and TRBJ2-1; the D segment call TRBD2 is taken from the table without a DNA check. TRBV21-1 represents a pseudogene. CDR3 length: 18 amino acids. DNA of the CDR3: TGTGCCAGCAGCATGAGCGGGAGGGCCGGGGAACGCTACAATGAGCAGTTCTTC. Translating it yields CASSMSGRAGERYNEQFF.

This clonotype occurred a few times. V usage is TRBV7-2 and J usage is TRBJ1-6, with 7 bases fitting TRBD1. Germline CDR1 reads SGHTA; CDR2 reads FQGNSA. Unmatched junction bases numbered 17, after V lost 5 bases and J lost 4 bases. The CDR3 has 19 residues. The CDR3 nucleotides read TGTGCCAGCAGCCCTTGGACAGGCTTGGGGGCTTTATATAATTCACCCCTCCACTTT. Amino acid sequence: CASSPWTGLGALYNSPLHF.

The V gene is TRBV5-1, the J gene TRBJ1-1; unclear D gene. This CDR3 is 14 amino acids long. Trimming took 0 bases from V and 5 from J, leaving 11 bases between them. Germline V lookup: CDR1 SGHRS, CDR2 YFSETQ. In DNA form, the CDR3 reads TGCGCCAGCAGCTTGGCAGCCAGCCGGACTGAAGCTTTCTTT. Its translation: CASSLAASRTEAFF.

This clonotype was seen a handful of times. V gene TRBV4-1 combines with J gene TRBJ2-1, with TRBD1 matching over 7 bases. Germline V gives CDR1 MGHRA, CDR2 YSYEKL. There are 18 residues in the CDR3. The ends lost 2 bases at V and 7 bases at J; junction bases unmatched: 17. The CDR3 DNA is TGCGCCAGCAGCCAATATCATGAGGGAAGGGGGCGTTGGAATGAGCAGTTCTTC. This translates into CASSQYHEGRGRWNEQFF.

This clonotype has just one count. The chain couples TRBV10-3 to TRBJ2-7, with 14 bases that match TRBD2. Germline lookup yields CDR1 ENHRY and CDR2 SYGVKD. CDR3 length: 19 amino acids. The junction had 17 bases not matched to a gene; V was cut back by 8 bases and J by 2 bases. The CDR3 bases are TGTGCCATCCCCGGGGGGGGACTAGCGGGAGTCAGGAGGCCCTACGAGCAGTACTTC. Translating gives CAIPGGGLAGVRRPYEQYF.

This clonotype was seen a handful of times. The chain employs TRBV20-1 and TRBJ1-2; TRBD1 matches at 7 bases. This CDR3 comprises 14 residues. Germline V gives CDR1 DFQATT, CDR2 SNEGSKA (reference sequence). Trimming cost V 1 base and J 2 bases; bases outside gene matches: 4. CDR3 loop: CSARGDSLNYGYTF. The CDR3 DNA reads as TGCAGTGCTAGAGGGGACAGCCTCAACTATGGCTACACCTTC.

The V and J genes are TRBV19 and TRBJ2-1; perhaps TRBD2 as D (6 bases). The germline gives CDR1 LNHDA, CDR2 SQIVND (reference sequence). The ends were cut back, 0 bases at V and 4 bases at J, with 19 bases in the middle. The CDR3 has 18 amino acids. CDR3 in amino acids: CASSIDLHPGARYNEQFF. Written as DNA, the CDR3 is TGTGCCAGTAGTATAGATCTTCATCCGGGAGCGAGGTACAATGAGCAGTTCTTC.

CDR3 nucleotide sequence: TGTGCCACCAGCAGAGTGCGGGAGAGCCACGAGCAGTACTTC. It specifies CATSRVRESHEQYF. The chain uses TRBV15 and TRBJ2-7, with 7 positions matching TRBD2. Germline V gene sequence: CDR1 LNHNV, CDR2 YYDKDF (reference sequence). The CDR3 covers 14 residues. The ends lost 1 base at V and 5 bases at J; junction bases unmatched: 5.